The 22 T cell receptor beta chains below all came from one sample that was sequenced in a study of T cells in Graves' hyperthyroidism and ophthalmopathy. Amplification of TCR beta CDR3 regions used RNA as the template. HTBI primers were the set used in a first-round RT-PCR of the TCR CDR3. TCRdb processed the multiplex PCR reads anew with MiXCR; each CDR3 protein has one entry. This table holds approximately 610,000 distinct CDR3 sequences, 16% found once. Sample: blood. These receptors were obtained from a woman aged 18-29 years with Graves' hyperthyroidism.

The chain uses TRBV19 and TRBJ1-5; D might be TRBD1 (5 bases). V lost 4 bases and J 2 bases, leaving 15 bases between the germline ends. The CDR3 is 16 amino acids. The germline V gene encodes CDR1 LNHDA and CDR2 SQIVND (reference sequence). The DNA of the CDR3 is TGTGCCAGTAGTACCCGGACATGGAAAGGCAATCAGCCCCAGCATTTT. It codes for CASSTRTWKGNQPQHF.

This clonotype was observed many times. The rearrangement uses TRBV7-2 and TRBJ1-3; D uncertain. The germline V and J ends were trimmed by 1 base and 0 bases, with 13 bases remaining between them. Germline V gene lookup returns CDR1 SGHTA and CDR2 FQGNSA. The CDR3 contains 17 residues. The CDR3 sequence is CASSLVGRSPSGNTIYF. The CDR3 DNA reads as TGTGCCAGCAGCTTAGTCGGTAGGAGCCCCTCTGGAAACACCATATATTTT.

This clonotype was observed a handful of times. The chain links TRBV2 to TRBJ2-1; TRBD2 matches at 9 bases. Trimming cost V 5 bases and J 5 bases; bases outside gene matches: 10. The CDR3 totals 16 residues. The V gene's germline CDR1 is SNHLY and CDR2 FYNNEI. CDR3 sequence reads: CASSPLGGGADNEQFF. CDR3 nucleotide sequence: TGTGCCAGCAGTCCCCTAGGCGGGGGGGCCGACAATGAGCAGTTCTTC. Drawing the rest from reference TRBV2 and TRBJ2-1, the complete variable domain is EPEVTQTPSHQVTQMGQEVILRCVPISNHLYFYWYRQILGQKVEFLVSFYNNEISEKSEIFDDQFSVERPDGSNFTLKIRSTKLEDSAMYFCASSPLGGGADNEQFFGPGTRLTVL.

The chain joins TRBV5-1 to TRBJ1-2, with TRBD1 as a possible D gene (6 bases). The CDR3 spans 13 residues. V was shortened by 4 bases and J by 8 bases, with 15 bases between the two germline ends. The germline V gene has CDR1 SGHRS and CDR2 YFSETQ. Written as DNA, the CDR3 is TGCGCCAGCAGCGCAGAGGCCAGGGGAGGCTACACCTTC. The encoded protein is CASSAEARGGYTF.

The chain uses TRBV24-1 and TRBJ2-7; D is unresolved. V dropped 3 bases and J dropped 4 bases, with 9 bases sitting between them. Germline CDR1 and CDR2: KGHDR and SFDVKD. This CDR3 is built from 13 residues. The CDR3: CATSDPQRYEQYF. The DNA for the CDR3 is TGTGCCACCAGTGATCCACAGAGATACGAGCAGTACTTC.

The V and J genes are TRBV6-1 and TRBJ1-1; D not certain. V lost 6 bases, J lost 7 bases, and 18 bases lay in between. CDR1 and CDR2 from the germline V gene are MNHNS and SASEGT. This CDR3 contains 14 residues. CDR3 sequence (DNA): TGTGCCAGCAGCCCCTCCGAGGGATCTTTTGAAGCTTTCTTT. It codes for CASSPSEGSFEAFF.

This clonotype was seen at least ten times. This chain uses TRBV11-2 with TRBJ2-7, with 9 positions matching TRBD1. The ends lost 1 base at V and 6 bases at J; junction bases unmatched: 1. Looked up from germline, CDR1 is SGHAT and CDR2 is FQNNGV. The CDR3 is 13 amino acids. DNA for the CDR3: TGTGCCAGCAGCTTAGTGGACAGGGGCGAGCAGTACTTC. It translates to CASSLVDRGEQYF.

This clonotype was seen a handful of times. The chain carries TRBV5-1 and TRBJ2-7, with TRBD1 matching 7 bases. CDR3 length: 13 residues. J gave up 2 bases and V 6 bases, and 5 bases lay outside the gene matches. From germline, CDR1 is SGHRS and CDR2 YFSETQ. The CDR3 is CASTLQGTYEQYF. CDR3 DNA: TGCGCCAGCACGCTACAGGGGACCTACGAGCAGTACTTC.

This rearrangement joins TRBV20-1 to TRBJ2-2; 7 bases match TRBD1. The CDR3 totals 17 residues. Losses at the gene ends were 2 bases for V and 4 bases for J; bases not matched to a gene: 13. Germline loops: CDR1 DFQATT, CDR2 SNEGSKA (reference sequence). Written as DNA, the CDR3 is TGCAGTGCTAGACGGGACAGAAAAGTGTTGGGCACCGGGGAGCTGTTTTTT. Translated, it gives CSARRDRKVLGTGELFF.

This clonotype was picked up a small number of times. The chain couples TRBV12-3 or TRBV12-4 to TRBJ1-2; unclear D gene. This CDR3 has 14 amino acids. V lost 2 bases, J lost 1 base, and 8 bases lay in between. CDR3 in amino acids: CASSLRSINYGYTF. The CDR3 DNA follows: TGTGCCAGCAGTTTAAGGTCGATTAACTATGGCTACACCTTC.

This clonotype was observed a few times. V is TRBV10-1 and J is TRBJ2-3, with TRBD2 matching 10 bases. Germline V gene lookup returns CDR1 WNHNN and CDR2 SYGVQD (reference sequence). With V trimmed by 9 bases and J by 0 bases, 9 bases remained unmatched. The CDR3 extends over 16 amino acids. CDR3 nucleotides: TGCGCCAGTATAGCGGGGGGACCCTTAAGCACAGATACGCAGTATTTT. As protein: CASIAGGPLSTDTQYF.

This clonotype was seen a handful of times. The rearrangement links TRBV10-1 to TRBJ1-2; D is unclear. This CDR3 contains 16 residues. The germline V gene has CDR1 WNHNN and CDR2 SYGVQD (reference sequence). V lost 2 bases and J 0 bases, leaving 13 bases between the germline ends. Here the CDR3 reads CASSEGRAGTNYGYTF. The DNA of the CDR3 is TGCGCCAGCAGTGAGGGCCGGGCAGGCACTAACTATGGCTACACCTTC.

This clonotype was seen many times. The J gene is TRBJ1-5, the V gene TRBV11-2; 11 nucleotides agree with TRBD1. The CDR3 contains 16 residues. Germline loops: CDR1 SGHAT, CDR2 FQNNGV. V lost 1 base, J lost 7 bases, and 6 bases stayed unmatched. Here the CDR3 reads CASSLGDRGSWQPQHF. CDR3 in DNA: TGTGCCAGCAGCTTAGGGGACAGGGGGTCATGGCAGCCCCAGCATTTT.

This clonotype was counted many times. Germline and junction disagree at one end, which may indicate a read error. The gene calls are TRBV5-1 and TRBJ2-7; D possibly corresponds to TRBD1 (6 bases). Per germline, CDR1 SGHRS and CDR2 YFSETQ. The CDR3 length is 14 residues. Here the CDR3 DNA reads TGTGCCAGCAGCTTGGACAGAAGCTCCTACGAGCAGTACTTC. This gives the protein CASSLDRSSYEQYF. Variable domain in full (rest from reference TRBV5-1 and TRBJ2-7): KAGVTQTPRYLIKTRGQQVTLSCSPISGHRSVSWYQQTPGQGLQFLFEYFSETQRNKGNFPGRFSGRQFSNSRSEMNVSTLELGDSALYLCASSLDRSSYEQYFGPGTRLTVT.

J is TRBJ1-5 and V is TRBV19; 8 bases fit TRBD1. The V gene end was trimmed by 9 bases and the J gene end by 1 base; junction bases not matched to a gene: 8. This CDR3 is 15 amino acids long. Germline values: CDR1 LNHDA, CDR2 SQIVND (reference sequence). For the CDR3, the DNA is TGTGCCAGCGGACAGGGTGAGGGAAGCAATCAGCCCCAGCATTTT. Translating gives CASGQGEGSNQPQHF. Full variable domain (missing parts from reference TRBV19 and TRBJ1-5): DGGITQSPKYLFRKEGQNVTLSCEQNLNHDAMYWYRQDPGQGLRLIYYSQIVNDFQKGDIAEGYSVSREKKESFPLTVTSAQKNPTAFYLCASGQGEGSNQPQHFGDGTRLSIL.

This clonotype was recorded at least ten times. The chain carries TRBV20-1 and TRBJ2-1; 8 bases map to TRBD2. The CDR3 spans 12 residues. CDR1 is DFQATT, CDR2 SNEGSKA, per germline (reference sequence). V lost 4 bases, J lost 7 bases, and 3 bases stayed unmatched. The CDR3 nucleotides read TGCAGTGCTATCCGGGAGGGGAATGAGCAGTTCTTC. This sequence encodes CSAIREGNEQFF.

The chain joins TRBV6-1 to TRBJ1-5; 7 positions match TRBD1. In germline, CDR1 is MNHNS, CDR2 SASEGT. The V and J ends lost 6 bases and 4 bases, in that order; junction bases with no gene match: 18. The CDR3 consists of 18 residues. The CDR3 bases are TGTGCCAGCAGAAGGTCCGGGAAATTCCAGGGGGAAAATCAGCCCCAGCATTTT. It is translated as CASRRSGKFQGENQPQHF.

The V gene is TRBV20-1, the J gene TRBJ2-6; D call uncertain. The germline gives CDR1 DFQATT, CDR2 SNEGSKA (reference sequence). V was shortened by 2 bases and J by 0 bases, with 11 bases between the two germline ends. The CDR3 has 16 residues. As DNA, the CDR3 is TGCAGTGCTAGATCTTGGGCTGACTCTGGGGCCAACGTCCTGACTTTC. Protein sequence: CSARSWADSGANVLTF.

The chain has TRBV20-1 and TRBJ2-7; D remains ambiguous. This CDR3 spans 15 amino acids. The germline V and J ends were trimmed by 0 bases and 0 bases, with 12 bases remaining between them. Germline V gives CDR1 DFQATT, CDR2 SNEGSKA (reference sequence). The CDR3 protein is CSARDYGGFSYEQYF. The CDR3 DNA reads TGCAGTGCTAGAGATTACGGCGGATTCTCCTACGAGCAGTACTTC.

This clonotype was counted at least ten times. V and J are TRBV28 and TRBJ2-5; D uncertain. The CDR3 contains 14 residues. The ends were cut back, 1 base at V and 5 bases at J, with 11 bases in the middle. Per germline, CDR1 MDHEN and CDR2 SYDVKM. The CDR3 loop is CASSLSGGAETQYF. The CDR3 DNA is TGTGCCAGCAGTTTATCGGGCGGTGCTGAGACCCAGTACTTC. Full variable domain (remainder filled in from reference TRBV28 and TRBJ2-5): DVKVTQSSRYLVKRTGEKVFLECVQDMDHENMFWYRQDPGLGLRLIYFSYDVKMKEKGDIPEGYSVSREKKERFSLILESASTNQTSMYLCASSLSGGAETQYFGPGTRLLVL.

The chain is built from TRBV15 and TRBJ2-6, with D possibly TRBD1 on 5 matching bases. The CDR3 totals 15 residues. Trimming pared 5 bases from V and 5 bases from J, leaving 13 bases between. Germline values: CDR1 LNHNV, CDR2 YYDKDF (reference sequence). Written as DNA, the CDR3 is TGTGCCACCAGCGCCCTGACAGCGAGGGCCAACGTCCTGACTTTC. Protein sequence: CATSALTARANVLTF.

This clonotype was seen only a few times. The chain uses TRBV11-3 and TRBJ1-1; D is possibly TRBD1 (6 bases). V dropped 0 bases and J dropped 1 base, with 12 bases sitting between them. Germline values: CDR1 SGHNT, CDR2 YENEEA. The CDR3 is 16 residues long. CDR3 sequence: CASSLEFWTENTEAFF. CDR3 DNA sequence: TGTGCCAGCAGCTTAGAATTTTGGACAGAGAACACTGAAGCTTTCTTT.